The clone carrying this TCR beta chain was seen a few times. Its specificity is not known. Libraries were prepared by immunoSEQ multiplex PCR; TCRdb keeps only in-frame clonotypes and omits some of them. The sample gives 10,000 to 13,000 clones, over 65% of which show up once; roughly 23% is in the top ten. Per germline, CDR1 LNHDA and CDR2 SQIVND (reference sequence). V was clipped by 5 bases and J by 4 bases; unmatched bases: 4. This CDR3 comprises 15 residues. This entry belongs to a study of OX40 agonist ivuxolimab in advanced cancers. Study-level points and caveats: In general, CD8+ T cells held more expanded clones than CD4+ did, on average.

The sequences come from CD4+ or CD8+ T cells sorted from blood, collected in a trial of the OX40 agonist ivuxolimab. The TCR sequence derives from an adult with an advanced solid tumor such as melanoma, head and neck, liver or kidney cancer. This sequence joins TRBV19 and TRBJ2-7; 14 nucleotides match TRBD2. The CDR3 coding sequence is TGTGCCAGTAGTCCCCGGACTAGCGGGAGGTACGAGCAGTACTTC. Protein product: CASSPRTSGRYEQYF.